The 28 T cell receptor beta chains below come from one sample, sequenced in a study of blood T cell repertoires in COVID-19. Assay: immunoSEQ multiplex PCR; the TCRdb copy retains only in-frame clones and omits some. Of 80,000 or so clones detected, roughly 90% appear once; the ten largest clones hold roughly a sixth. The material sequenced was peripheral blood. These receptors came from a human donor in a cohort sampled during active COVID-19.

The V and J genes are TRBV12-3 or TRBV12-4 and TRBJ1-5; D is undetermined. V lost 8 bases, J lost 6 bases, and 11 bases lay in between. The CDR3 totals 12 residues. The CDR3 is CASQASRQPQHF. The CDR3 region has the DNA TGTGCCAGCCAAGCCTCGCGTCAGCCCCAGCATTTT.

This clone showed up many times. V gene TRBV30 combines with J gene TRBJ1-4; D is uncertain. Trimming pared 3 bases from V and 8 bases from J, leaving 16 bases between. Germline V CDR1 and CDR2: GTSNPN, SVGIG (reference sequence). This CDR3 is built from 14 residues. CDR3 in amino acids: CAWRPRGREEKLFF. CDR3 in DNA: TGTGCCTGGAGGCCCCGGGGTCGAGAGGAAAAACTGTTTTTT. Full variable domain (outside the CDR3, taken from reference TRBV30 and TRBJ1-4): SQTIHQWPATLVQPVGSPLSLECTVEGTSNPNLYWYRQAAGRGLQLLFYSVGIGQISSEVPQNLSASRPQDRQFILSSKKLLLSDSGFYLCAWRPRGREEKLFFGSGTQLSVL.

This clone turned up a few times. The chain couples TRBV7-3 to TRBJ2-7; perhaps TRBD1 as D (6 bases). The germline V and J ends were trimmed by 0 bases and 2 bases, with 17 bases remaining between them. The CDR3 has 17 residues. The germline CDR1 and CDR2 sequences are SGHTA and FQGTGA. CDR3 DNA sequence: TGTGCCAGCAGCTTAACGGAAGGGGGATCCCCTCCCTACGAGCAGTACTTC. This codes for CASSLTEGGSPPYEQYF.

The chain couples TRBV10-1 to TRBJ2-3; 13 nucleotides match TRBD2. Germline V gene data show CDR1 as WNHNN and CDR2 as SYGVQD (reference sequence). The J segment lost 2 bases and the V segment lost 6 bases, leaving 5 bases of the junction unmatched. The CDR3 is made up of 16 amino acids. The CDR3 coding sequence is TGCGCCAGCAGCGACGGACTAGCGGGGGCCACAGATACGCAGTATTTT. It encodes CASSDGLAGATDTQYF.

The chain combines TRBV3-1 (or the pseudogene TRBV3-2) with TRBJ2-1, with 10 nucleotides matching TRBD1. The CDR3 contains 15 residues. Germline V lookup: CDR1 LGHDT, CDR2 YNNKEL (reference sequence). The ends lost 4 bases at V and 4 bases at J; junction bases unmatched: 4. The CDR3 bases are TGTGCCAGCAGCCCTGGGACAGGGGTATACAATGAGCAGTTCTTC. Its translation is CASSPGTGVYNEQFF.

The chain is built from TRBV7-2 and TRBJ2-7, with 9 bases identical to TRBD1. Trimming cost V 4 bases and J 3 bases; bases outside gene matches: 7. From germline, CDR1 is SGHTA and CDR2 FQGNSA. This CDR3 spans 15 amino acids. CDR3: CASSSQGAGIYEQYF. The CDR3 DNA reads TGTGCCAGCAGCTCACAGGGGGCGGGGATCTACGAGCAGTACTTC. The full variable domain, in which reference TRBV7-2 and TRBJ2-7 provide the parts outside the CDR3, is GAGVSQSPSNKVTEKGKDVELRCDPISGHTALYWYRQSLGQGLEFLIYFQGNSAPDKSGLPSDRFSAERTGGSVSTLTIQRTQQEDSAVYLCASSSQGAGIYEQYFGPGTRLTVT.

The chain is built from TRBV5-1 and TRBJ1-1, with TRBD1 matching 10 bases. Looked up from germline, CDR1 is SGHRS and CDR2 is YFSETQ. There are 15 residues in the CDR3. V dropped 1 base and J dropped 4; count of bases not matched to a gene: 4. The CDR3 is CASSLQDRGLTEAFF. CDR3 coding DNA: TGCGCCAGCAGCTTGCAAGACAGGGGGCTCACTGAAGCTTTCTTT.

CDR3 sequence reads: CASSPQYSSGTPQHF. In DNA, the CDR3 is TGTGCCAGCTCACCACAGTATAGTTCAGGCACGCCCCAGCATTTT. V usage is TRBV18 and J usage is TRBJ1-5; D is ambiguous. V gave up 1 base and J gave up 9 bases, with 16 bases separating them. This CDR3 contains 15 residues. The germline CDR1 and CDR2 sequences are KGHSH and LQKENI.

V gene TRBV2 combines with J gene TRBJ2-7, with D possibly TRBD1 on 6 matching bases. Germline V lookup: CDR1 SNHLY, CDR2 FYNNEI. Deletions cut 2 bases from V and 3 bases from J, with 8 bases between. The CDR3 is 13 residues long. CDR3 coding DNA: TGTGCCAGCAGTGAACGGACAGTCTACGAGCAGTACTTC. Amino acid sequence: CASSERTVYEQYF.

This clone was counted only a few times. The V call is TRBV5-4, the J call TRBJ2-7; D might be TRBD1 (6 bases). V was clipped by 0 bases and J by 2 bases, with 15 bases between them. Germline CDR1 is SGHNT and CDR2 is YYREEE (reference sequence). This CDR3 is built from 16 residues. CDR3 in amino acids: CASSLGDYRAAYEQYF. Here the CDR3 DNA reads TGTGCCAGCAGCTTGGGCGATTACAGGGCAGCCTACGAGCAGTACTTC.

This chain links TRBV27 with TRBJ1-1; D may be TRBD1 (5 bases). CDR3 length equals 13 residues. The germline CDR1 and CDR2 sequences are MNHEY and SMNVEV (reference sequence). With 7 bases removed from V and 2 bases from J, the gap between germline ends came to 11 bases. CDR3 region: CASTSGSNTEAFF. CDR3 in DNA: TGTGCCAGCACCTCAGGGTCCAACACTGAAGCTTTCTTT.

The chain employs TRBV5-6 and TRBJ2-1; 7 bases agree with TRBD1. Per germline, CDR1 SGHDT and CDR2 YYEEEE. The CDR3 loop spans 14 amino acids. J lost 3 bases, V lost 3 bases, and 3 bases had no gene match. The CDR3: CASSSRGHYNEQFF. CDR3 DNA sequence: TGTGCCAGCAGCTCTAGGGGGCACTACAATGAGCAGTTCTTC.

V usage is TRBV6-2 or TRBV6-3 and J usage is TRBJ2-7, with D possibly TRBD2 on 6 matching bases. Germline V gene sequence: CDR1 MNHEY, CDR2 SVGEGT. V was cut by 2 bases and J by 6 bases, with 11 bases left in between. CDR3 length equals 13 residues. The CDR3 coding sequence is TGTGCCAGCAGTTACCGACTAGTATCCGAGCAGTACTTC. Translated: CASSYRLVSEQYF.

About this clone itself: The junction shows a germline mismatch at one end, possibly a read error. The chain joins TRBV10-2 to TRBJ1-2; D gene uncertain. CDR3 size: 8 residues. CDR1 and CDR2 from the germline V gene are WSHSY and SAAADI. The CDR3 bases are TGCGCCAGCGGCCCGATTTACTTC. It yields the protein CASGPIYF.

The sample holds one count of this clone. The chain combines TRBV19 with TRBJ1-1, with TRBD1 identical over 7 bases. Per germline, CDR1 LNHDA and CDR2 SQIVND (reference sequence). CDR3 length: 13 residues. Losses at the gene ends were 10 bases for V and 6 bases for J; bases not matched to a gene: 11. The CDR3 nucleotides are TGTGCCACCGCGTTGGGGCAGGGGGCTGAAGCTTTCTTT. Protein product: CATALGQGAEAFF.

This chain connects TRBV14 to TRBJ2-7; D is possibly TRBD1 (5 bases). The CDR3 runs 14 residues. CDR1 is SGHDN, CDR2 FVKESK, per germline. V was pared by 5 bases and J by 7 bases, with 18 bases between. This CDR3 reads CASSYGRGGAEQYF. The CDR3 DNA sequence: TGTGCCAGCAGCTACGGTAGGGGTGGGGCGGAGCAGTACTTC.

The rearrangement joins TRBV14 to TRBJ2-7, with 9 nucleotides matching TRBD1. This CDR3 has 15 amino acids. Trimming at V came to 4 bases and at J to 1 base, leaving 5 bases not matched to a gene. CDR1 is SGHDN and CDR2 is FVKESK in the germline V gene. DNA for the CDR3: TGTGCCAGCAGCCGCGGGACAGGGCTATCCTACGAGCAGTACTTC. Translated: CASSRGTGLSYEQYF.

The chain joins TRBV5-1 to TRBJ2-2; no firm D call. Germline-derived CDR1 and CDR2 are SGHRS and YFSETQ. Trimming removed 0 bases from V and 10 bases from J, with 13 bases in between. The CDR3 totals 14 residues. The CDR3 bases are TGCGCCAGCAGCTTGGGGCAGCTGGGCGAGGAGCTGTTTTTT. Translated: CASSLGQLGEELFF.

J is TRBJ1-2 and V is TRBV27; D is perhaps TRBD1 (5 bases). The germline gives CDR1 MNHEY, CDR2 SMNVEV (reference sequence). This CDR3 region has 14 residues. V was clipped by 5 bases and J by 8 bases, with 18 bases between them. CDR3 in amino acids: CASSGASLVSGYTF. The CDR3 DNA reads TGTGCCAGCAGTGGGGCCTCCCTGGTTTCGGGCTACACCTTC.

The gene calls are TRBV18 and TRBJ2-7, with 7 bases identical to TRBD1. The CDR3 is made up of 15 amino acids. Germline lookup yields CDR1 KGHSH and CDR2 LQKENI. With V trimmed by 0 bases and J by 4 bases, 6 bases remained unmatched. The CDR3 DNA is TGTGCCAGCTCACCACCCTTAGGGACAGCGTACGAGCAGTACTTC. This gives the protein CASSPPLGTAYEQYF.

The V and J genes are TRBV18 and TRBJ2-5; TRBD2 agrees at 11 bases. The V gene end was trimmed by 1 base and the J gene end by 4 bases; junction bases not matched to a gene: 5. The germline gives CDR1 KGHSH, CDR2 LQKENI. The CDR3 is made up of 16 amino acids. The CDR3 reads CASSPRLAGGLETQYF. For the CDR3, the DNA is TGTGCCAGCTCACCACGATTAGCGGGAGGGCTAGAGACCCAGTACTTC.

In its sample, this clone was seen a few times. This sequence joins TRBV7-9 and TRBJ1-4; TRBD1 might be the D (6 bases). Germline V gives CDR1 SEHNR, CDR2 FQNEAQ (reference sequence). This CDR3 spans 16 amino acids. Trimming left V 2 bases short and J 0 bases short, with 10 bases between. For the CDR3, the DNA is TGTGCCAGCAGCTTAATTTCAGGGGCAACTAATGAAAAACTGTTTTTT. Residues: CASSLISGATNEKLFF.

The chain links TRBV6-5 to TRBJ1-5; unclear D gene. This CDR3 contains 15 residues. V was shortened by 5 bases and J by 5 bases, with 16 bases between the two germline ends. The V gene's germline CDR1 is MNHEY and CDR2 SVGAGI. CDR3 loop: CASSPLRGFDQPQHF. The DNA of the CDR3 is TGTGCCAGCAGTCCCCTAAGAGGGTTTGATCAGCCCCAGCATTTT.

This clone came up once. V and J are TRBV18 and TRBJ1-2; 8 bases map to TRBD1. V was pared by 4 bases and J by 4 bases, with 14 bases of the junction left unmatched. CDR3 length: 17 amino acids. Germline V gene lookup returns CDR1 KGHSH and CDR2 LQKENI. The CDR3 here is CASSQFSGTGDPYGYTF. The CDR3 DNA sequence: TGTGCCAGCTCACAGTTTTCCGGGACAGGAGATCCCTATGGCTACACCTTC.

The chain employs TRBV6-1 and TRBJ2-7; 8 nucleotides agree with TRBD2. CDR3 length: 16 amino acids. Germline CDR1 MNHNS, CDR2 SASEGT. Trimming at V came to 2 bases and at J to 2 bases, leaving 8 bases not matched to a gene. In DNA, the CDR3 is TGTGCCAGCAGTGAATTGGTGGCGGGAGGCCCCTACGAGCAGTACTTC. It encodes CASSELVAGGPYEQYF.

The chain employs TRBV4-2 and TRBJ1-2; maybe TRBD1 (5 bases). Germline assignment: CDR1 LGHNA and CDR2 YNFKEQ. Trimming took off 7 bases at V and 5 bases at J, with 23 bases between the two ends. The CDR3 sequence is 16 residues long. CDR3 coding DNA: TGTGCCAGCACTTCATCTCCTGGAGGGGCGCGGTATGGCTACACCTTC. This encodes CASTSSPGGARYGYTF.

V gene TRBV28 combines with J gene TRBJ1-5; D may be TRBD1 (6 bases). CDR1 and CDR2 from the germline V gene are MDHEN and SYDVKM. With 6 bases removed from V and 3 bases from J, the gap between germline ends came to 9 bases. The CDR3 has 13 residues. CDR3 residues: CASRQGNNQPQHF. The DNA for the CDR3 is TGTGCCAGCAGACAGGGAAACAATCAGCCCCAGCATTTT.

This chain uses TRBV6-4 with TRBJ1-1; D remains ambiguous. The CDR3 consists of 12 residues. Between the trimmed V and J ends, which lost 9 bases and 7 bases, there was a span of 15 bases. Germline V gene data show CDR1 as MRHNA and CDR2 as SNTAGT. The CDR3 loop is CARTRPAHEAFF. CDR3 bases: TGTGCCAGGACACGACCGGCCCATGAAGCTTTCTTT.